A single sample is the source of the 8 T cell receptor beta chains below, sequenced in a study of blood T cell repertoires in COVID-19. The data were produced by immunoSEQ multiplex PCR, yet TCRdb's version contains in-frame clones alone and is incomplete. The sample shows 150,000 or so clones, about 79% of them seen only once. Sample: PBMCs or T cells enriched from blood (not recorded which). These receptors originate from a man aged 50-60 years who had recovered from COVID-19.

The genes are TRBV5-4 and TRBJ2-7; D perhaps matches TRBD2 (7 bases). CDR1 SGHNT and CDR2 YYREEE come from the germline V gene (reference sequence). This CDR3 is built from 15 residues. Trimming cost V 4 bases and J 3 bases, with 17 bases left between them. CDR3: CASSRGGGRSYEQYF. DNA of the CDR3: TGTGCCAGCAGCAGGGGGGGAGGGCGGAGCTACGAGCAGTACTTC.

The rearrangement uses TRBV25-1 and TRBJ1-3; a possible D gene is TRBD1 (5 bases). The germline CDR1 and CDR2 sequences are MGHDK and SYGVNS. Between the trimmed V and J ends, which lost 3 bases and 1 base, there was a span of 10 bases. CDR3 length: 15 amino acids. CDR3 region: CASSDRVGSGNTIYF. The CDR3 DNA reads as TGTGCCAGCAGTGACAGGGTCGGTTCTGGAAACACCATATATTTT.

J is TRBJ1-5 and V is TRBV3-1 (or the pseudogene TRBV3-2), with a possible D match to TRBD1 (6 bases). Germline CDR1 reads LGHDT; CDR2 reads YNNKEL (reference sequence). The germline V and J ends were trimmed by 5 bases and 0 bases, with 14 bases remaining between them. The CDR3 sequence is 16 residues long. CDR3 loop: CASSAAGQYSNQPQHF. The CDR3 nucleotides read TGTGCCAGCAGCGCGGCAGGACAGTATAGCAATCAGCCCCAGCATTTT.

The rearrangement uses TRBV19 and TRBJ1-4; tentative D call: TRBD1 (5 bases). This CDR3 spans 14 amino acids. The V end lost 7 bases, the J end lost 8 bases, and 17 bases lay between the germline ends. Germline V gives CDR1 LNHDA, CDR2 SQIVND (reference sequence). DNA for the CDR3: TGTGCCAGTAACCCCAGGGCGGGGGAGGAAAAACTGTTTTTT. This encodes CASNPRAGEEKLFF.

The chain joins TRBV6-5 to TRBJ1-2, with 8 bases identical to TRBD1. The CDR3 spans 13 residues. Germline trimming cut 5 bases from V and 4 bases from J; bases unmatched to any gene: 3. Germline assignment: CDR1 MNHEY and CDR2 SVGAGI. DNA of the CDR3: TGTGCCAGCAGTCGGGACAGGATCTATGGCTACACCTTC. It is translated as CASSRDRIYGYTF.

The rearrangement links TRBV5-4 to TRBJ2-7, with a tentative D call TRBD1 (6 bases). The CDR3 runs 17 residues. Germline assignment: CDR1 SGHNT and CDR2 YYREEE (reference sequence). Trimming left V 2 bases short and J 0 bases short, with 18 bases between. CDR3 coding DNA: TGTGCCAGCAGCTTAGCTTCGGGACAACTACTCTCCTACGAGCAGTACTTC. Protein product: CASSLASGQLLSYEQYF.

J is TRBJ2-7 and V is TRBV30; TRBD1 matches 7 bases. Germline V gene lookup returns CDR1 GTSNPN and CDR2 SVGIG (reference sequence). The CDR3 totals 13 residues. The CDR3 is CACEGDRDYEQYF. For the CDR3, the DNA is TGTGCTTGCGAGGGCGACAGGGACTACGAGCAGTACTTC.

This chain uses TRBV2 with TRBJ2-3; the D gene is possibly TRBD2 (7 bases). Germline CDR1 SNHLY, CDR2 FYNNEI. The CDR3 extends over 15 amino acids. The V end lost 3 bases, the J end lost 9 bases, and 19 bases lay between the germline ends. Here the CDR3 reads CASSDPAGWQGTQYF. The CDR3 DNA is TGTGCCAGCAGTGATCCAGCGGGGTGGCAGGGGACGCAGTATTTT.